The TCR beta chain described here comes from a study of beta chain features in type 1 diabetes. Regarding the study as a whole: Individuals with type 1 diabetes displayed fewer insertions and more deletions at VDJ junctions.

Only one count was recorded for this clone. Antigen: not known. cDNA synthesis used the whole RNA isolate, giving expressed TCRB sequences. This table comes from immunoSEQ multiplex PCR, and its TCRdb copy is limited to in-frame clones, with some not included. In the table there are about 930,000 clones, under 20% of which are singletons. The sequenced sample was naive CD4+ T cells from blood. The sequence derives from a woman aged 18 to 35 in good health.

The CDR3 sequence is CASSPWTSGRAGETQYF. CDR3 DNA: TGTGCCAGCAGCCCCTGGACTAGCGGGAGGGCCGGGGAGACCCAGTACTTC. J is TRBJ2-5 and V is TRBV7-9; 15 positions agree with TRBD2. The CDR3 has 17 amino acids. V lost 5 bases, J lost 5 bases, and 9 bases stayed unmatched. Germline V CDR1 and CDR2: SEHNR, FQNEAQ (reference sequence). The variable domain in full, with the rest retrieved from reference TRBV7-9 and TRBJ2-5, is DTGVSQNPRHKITKRGQNVTFRCDPISEHNRLYWYRQTLGQGPEFLTYFQNEAQLEKSRLLSDRFSAERPKGSFSTLEIQRTEQGDSAMYLCASSPWTSGRAGETQYFGPGTRLLVL.